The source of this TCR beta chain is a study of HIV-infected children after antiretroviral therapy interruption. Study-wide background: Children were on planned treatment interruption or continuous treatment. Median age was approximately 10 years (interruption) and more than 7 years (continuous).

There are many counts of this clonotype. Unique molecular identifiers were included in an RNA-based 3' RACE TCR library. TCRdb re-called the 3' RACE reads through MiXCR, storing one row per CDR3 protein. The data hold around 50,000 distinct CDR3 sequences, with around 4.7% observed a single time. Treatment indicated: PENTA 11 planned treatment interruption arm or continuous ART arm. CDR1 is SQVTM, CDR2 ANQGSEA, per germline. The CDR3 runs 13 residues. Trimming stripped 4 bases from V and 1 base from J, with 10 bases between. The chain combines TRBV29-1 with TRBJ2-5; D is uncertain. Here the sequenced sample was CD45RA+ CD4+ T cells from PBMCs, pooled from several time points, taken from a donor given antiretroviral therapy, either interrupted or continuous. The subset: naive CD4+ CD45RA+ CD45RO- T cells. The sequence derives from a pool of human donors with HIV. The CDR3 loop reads CSVVRVIQETQYF. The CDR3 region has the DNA TGCAGCGTTGTCCGGGTGATCCAAGAGACCCAGTACTTC.